The rows below give T cell receptor beta chains drawn from one sample of a study of T-cell memory formation after mild COVID-19. Each CDR3 protein is one row after TCRdb ran MiXCR on the 5' RACE reads. In the table there are roughly 250,000 distinct CDR3 sequences, 16% of which are singletons. Material for sequencing was PBMCs or a T cell subset sorted from them (not recorded which). These receptors were obtained from a man aged 18 to 29 who had mild COVID-19 (a few samples of this study predate the infection). Cell type and time point are not known. The CDR3 runs from the conserved cysteine through the conserved F or W. The order of the fields is D gene, V gene, J gene, clone size, CDR3 protein, CDR3 DNA. D genes are given only for firm matches. Expanded clones get a size class; other rows say once, few or many, or leave the size out.

>.|TRBV29-1|TRBJ2-3|many
CSVGRGLGSTQYF
TGCAGCGTTGGGCGGGGCCTCGGGTCGACGCAGTATTTT
>.|TRBV14|TRBJ2-5|.
CASSQPDSSQYF
TGTGCCAGCAGCCAACCTGACAGCTCCCAGTACTTC
>.|TRBV18|TRBJ2-5|.
CASSSRAQETQYF
TGTGCCAGCTCATCGCGGGCCCAAGAGACCCAGTACTTC
>.|TRBV7-9|TRBJ2-1|.
CASSLVQGFYNEQFF
TGTGCCAGCAGCTTAGTACAGGGATTCTACAATGAGCAGTTCTTC
>.|TRBV15|TRBJ2-3|few
CASRYSGADTQYF
TGTGCCTCCAGGTACAGTGGGGCAGATACGCAGTATTTT
>.|TRBV7-7|TRBJ1-1|many
CASSSAPQNTEAFF
TGTGCTAGCAGCTCCGCTCCCCAGAACACTGAAGCTTTCTTT
>.|TRBV5-1|TRBJ2-5|.
CASSLATGRYQETQYF
TGCGCCAGCAGCTTAGCAACAGGGAGGTACCAAGAGACCCAGTACTTC
>TRBD1|TRBV5-1|TRBJ2-3|few
CASSFGTGSDTQYF
TGCGCCAGCAGCTTCGGGACAGGATCAGATACGCAGTATTTT
>.|TRBV18|TRBJ2-7|.
CASSPIGGDYEQYF
TGTGCCAGCTCACCAATAGGAGGGGATTACGAGCAGTACTTC
>TRBD2|TRBV9|TRBJ2-2|few
CASSVGLAGALNTGELFF
TGTGCCAGCAGCGTAGGACTAGCGGGGGCCTTAAACACCGGGGAGCTGTTTTTT
>.|TRBV4-3|TRBJ2-1|.
CASSQDRFEGNEQFF
TGCGCCAGCAGCCAGGACCGTTTCGAGGGCAATGAGCAGTTCTTC
>TRBD2|TRBV5-1|TRBJ2-3|.
CASSLGLAGFTDTQYF
TGCGCCAGCAGCTTGGGCCTAGCGGGGTTTACAGATACGCAGTATTTT
>.|TRBV6-1|TRBJ1-2|few
CASSEDPSYGYTF
TGTGCCAGCAGTGAAGATCCTAGCTATGGCTACACCTTC
>TRBD2|TRBV20-1|TRBJ2-3|few
CSALLAGRTDTQYF
TGCAGTGCTCTGTTAGCGGGGCGCACAGATACGCAGTATTTT
>TRBD1|TRBV4-3|TRBJ2-3|few
CASSRKDRSLTDTQYF
TGCGCCAGCAGCCGGAAGGACAGGTCTCTCACAGATACGCAGTATTTT
>.|TRBV7-9|TRBJ1-5|.
CASSLGRGEWPQHF
TGTGCCAGCAGCTTGGGGAGGGGGGAATGGCCCCAGCATTTT
>.|TRBV6-5|TRBJ2-2|.
CAISYGGNTGELFF
TGTGCCATCAGTTACGGGGGTAACACCGGGGAGCTGTTTTTT
>.|TRBV6-5|TRBJ2-7|.
CASSYSRFLEQYF
TGTGCCAGCAGTTACTCGCGTTTTTTGGAGCAGTACTTC
>.|TRBV12-3/TRBV12-4|TRBJ2-3|.
CASSFSLGGSQYF
TGTGCCAGCAGTTTTTCCCTCGGGGGATCTCAGTATTTT
>TRBD1|TRBV5-1|TRBJ1-2|few
CASRRTDRATNYGYTF
TGCGCCAGCAGGCGGACGGACAGGGCGACCAACTATGGCTACACCTTC
>.|TRBV11-2|TRBJ1-2|.
CASSFRSYGYTF
TGTGCCAGCAGCTTCCGTTCTTATGGCTACACCTTC
>TRBD1|TRBV6-1|TRBJ2-7|.
CASSGSGTGTYEQYF
TGTGCCAGCAGTGGATCCGGGACAGGGACCTACGAGCAGTACTTC
>.|TRBV7-9|TRBJ2-5|.
CASSPAGGRETQYF
TGTGCCAGCAGCCCTGCCGGGGGCCGAGAGACCCAGTACTTC
>TRBD1|TRBV5-1|TRBJ1-1|.
CASSLGGGGRGGNTEAFF
TGCGCCAGCAGCTTGGGAGGAGGGGGCCGGGGAGGAAACACTGAAGCTTTCTTT